Reported below is one TCR beta chain. The data belong to a study of T-cell memory formation after mild COVID-19. Germline lookup yields CDR1 SGDLS and CDR2 YYNGEE. The trim removed 4 bases at V and 7 bases at J, leaving 12 bases unmatched. The CDR3 covers 15 residues. TCRdb independently ran MiXCR on the 5' RACE reads; one entry per CDR3 protein. The repertoire holds approximately 300,000 distinct CDR3 sequences, with approximately 19% as singletons. Material: PBMCs or a T cell subset sorted from them (not recorded which). The clonotype comes from a man between 18 and 29 years old who had mild COVID-19 (a few samples of this study predate the infection). Cell type and time point are not known. The chain combines TRBV9 with TRBJ1-1; TRBD1 agrees at 8 bases. The CDR3 sequence is CASSPRGQGGHEAFF. CDR3 bases: TGTGCCAGCAGCCCCCGCGGACAGGGAGGTCATGAAGCTTTCTTT.